This T cell receptor (beta chain) stems from a study of shared clonotypes between healthy human individuals. Sequenced by immunoSEQ multiplex PCR; TCRdb stores in-frame clones only, minus some. The sample has approximately 1.4 million clones, 98% seen once. Details on this clone: Antigen specificity is unknown.

Study results and caveats: Sorted-subset samples were not fully sequenced, rarefaction indicated.

V was shortened by 4 bases and J by 9 bases, with 16 bases between the two germline ends. The CDR3 consists of 14 residues. Germline assignment: CDR1 MGHRA and CDR2 YSYEKL. This TCR was recovered from a man aged 25-40 years in good health. The sample was naive CD4+ T cells sorted from blood. Subset given: CD45RA+ positively selected. This chain links TRBV4-1 with TRBJ2-1, with D possibly being TRBD1 or TRBD2 (6 bases each). In nucleotides, the CDR3 is TGCGCCAGCAGCCCTAAGTATGGGGGGCTTGAGCAGTTCTTC. Its protein is CASSPKYGGLEQFF.